This entry lists 7 T cell receptor beta chains sequenced from one sample in a study of regulatory T cells in long-lasting Graves disease. The time point was: persistent/refractory GD, antithyroid drugs over 5 years with positive TRAb. PBMC-extracted RNA yielded the TCR library. Both iRepertoire HTBI primers and Arm-PCR of CDR3 regions were used to build the TCR beta libraries. Via MiXCR, TCRdb re-called the multiplex PCR reads, giving one row per CDR3 protein. The sample records approximately 400,000 distinct CDR3 sequences, 23% being singletons. The specimen was peripheral blood mononuclear cells (PBMCs), collected when the disease was refractory, from a patient treated with antithyroid drugs. These receptors all come from a female donor with Graves disease.

The J gene is TRBJ1-2, the V gene TRBV4-2, with 9 bases aligning to TRBD1. The germline CDR1 and CDR2 sequences are LGHNA and YNFKEQ. The V gene end was trimmed by 3 bases and the J gene end by 9 bases; junction bases not matched to a gene: 20. CDR3 length: 18 residues. CDR3 region: CASSQADLRDRVLISYTF. CDR3 nucleotides: TGTGCCAGCAGCCAGGCCGATCTCCGGGACAGGGTGCTTATAAGCTACACCTTC.

The CDR3 DNA reads TGTGCCAGCAGGACTAGCGGGTACACAGATACGCAGTATTTT. Translating gives CASRTSGYTDTQYF. This rearrangement joins TRBV6-2 or TRBV6-3 to TRBJ2-3, with TRBD2 identical over 10 bases. V was clipped by 6 bases and J by 2 bases; unmatched bases: 2. From germline, CDR1 is MNHEY and CDR2 SVGEGT. The CDR3 is made up of 14 amino acids.

This clonotype was found a few times. The chain's CDR3 is CASSSLPQNTEAFF. DNA of the CDR3: TGCGCCAGCAGCTCCCTCCCACAGAACACTGAAGCTTTCTTT. The chain carries TRBV5-1 and TRBJ1-1; D is unresolved. CDR1 is SGHRS, CDR2 YFSETQ, per germline. The CDR3 consists of 14 residues. Trimming removed 3 bases at V and 1 base at J, with 10 bases between.

Ten or more counts support this clonotype. The gene calls are TRBV3-1 and TRBJ1-2, with 9 bases that match TRBD1. With 2 bases clipped from V and 2 bases from J, the junction kept 3 bases outside the gene matches. In germline, CDR1 is LGHDT, CDR2 YNNKEL (reference sequence). This CDR3 has 15 residues. CDR3 loop: CASSQQGTGNYGYTF. The CDR3 region has the DNA TGTGCCAGCAGCCAACAAGGGACAGGGAACTATGGCTACACCTTC.

This clonotype was seen ten or more times. V gene TRBV7-8 combines with J gene TRBJ2-5; 8 positions match TRBD1. Germline V gene lookup returns CDR1 SGHVS and CDR2 FQNEAQ. Unmatched junction bases numbered 12, after V lost 4 bases and J lost 5 bases. The CDR3 loop spans 16 amino acids. The CDR3 bases are TGTGCCAGCAGCTCATCCACCAGACAGGGGATGGAGACCCAGTACTTC. Translating gives CASSSSTRQGMETQYF. Using reference TRBV7-8 and TRBJ2-5 for the parts outside the CDR3, the full variable domain is GAGVSQSPRYKVAKRGQDVALRCDPISGHVSLFWYQQALGQGPEFLTYFQNEAQLDKSGLPSDRFFAERPEGSVSTLKIQRTQQEDSAVYLCASSSSTRQGMETQYFGPGTRLLVL.

There are a few counts of this clonotype. The CDR3 DNA reads as TGTGCCATCAGTGCCAGGGGAGGTTCATTGGGGGAAGCCCAGCCCCAGCATTTT. It yields the protein CAISARGGSLGEAQPQHF. The gene calls are TRBV10-3 and TRBJ1-5, with D maybe TRBD1 (6 bases). The length of the CDR3 is 18 residues. Germline V gene data show CDR1 as ENHRY and CDR2 as SYGVKD. V lost 4 bases and J lost 7, with 26 bases in between.

This clonotype was counted many times. The chain combines TRBV5-6 with TRBJ2-5; 10 bases align to TRBD1. Germline loops: CDR1 SGHDT, CDR2 YYEEEE. The CDR3 runs to 16 residues. The V and J ends lost 4 bases and 5 bases, in that order; junction bases with no gene match: 11. CDR3 amino acids: CASSGMGQGKGETQYF. The CDR3, as DNA: TGTGCCAGCAGCGGAATGGGACAGGGGAAAGGGGAGACCCAGTACTTC. Based on the CDR3 plus reference TRBV5-6 and TRBJ2-5, the full variable domain is DAGVTQSPTHLIKTRGQQVTLRCSPKSGHDTVSWYQQALGQGPQFIFQYYEEEERQRGNFPDRFSGHQFPNYSSELNVNALLLGDSALYLCASSGMGQGKGETQYFGPGTRLLVL.